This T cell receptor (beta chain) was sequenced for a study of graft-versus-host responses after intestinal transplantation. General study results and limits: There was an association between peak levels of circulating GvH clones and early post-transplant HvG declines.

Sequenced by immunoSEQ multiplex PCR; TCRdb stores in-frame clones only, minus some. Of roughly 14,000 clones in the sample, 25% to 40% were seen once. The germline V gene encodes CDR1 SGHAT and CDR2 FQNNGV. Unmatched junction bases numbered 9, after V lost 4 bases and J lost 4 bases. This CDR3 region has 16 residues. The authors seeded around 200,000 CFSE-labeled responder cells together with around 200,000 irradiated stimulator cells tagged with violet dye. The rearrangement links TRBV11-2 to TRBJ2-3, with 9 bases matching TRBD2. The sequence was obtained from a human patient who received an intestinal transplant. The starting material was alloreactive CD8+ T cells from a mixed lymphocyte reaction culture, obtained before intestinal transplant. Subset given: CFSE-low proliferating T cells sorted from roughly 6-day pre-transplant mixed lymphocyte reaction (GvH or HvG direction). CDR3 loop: CASSWVERGAADTQYF. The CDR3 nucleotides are TGTGCCAGCAGCTGGGTGGAGCGGGGGGCCGCAGATACGCAGTATTTT.